The clone carrying this TCR beta chain was observed a handful of times. Its cognate antigen is unknown. Libraries were made from TCR beta cDNA, and they carried unique molecular identifiers. TCRdb analysed the PCR reads with MiXCR anew, one entry per CDR3 protein. Of 450,000 or so distinct CDR3 sequences in the sample, 45% were seen once. This sample is drawn from a study of post-analysis software for immune sequencing data. The CDR3 runs 15 residues. V gave up 0 bases and J gave up 2 bases; unmatched junction bases: 2. Germline CDR1 reads SEHNR; CDR2 reads FQNEAQ (reference sequence). Notes on the study in general: TRBV segments more frequent in patients than in controls numbered roughly five and included TRBV5-6, TRBV5-1 and TRBV20-1.

What was sequenced was blood. The sequence derives from a girl aged 5 to 17 with multiple sclerosis. The chain is built from TRBV7-9 and TRBJ1-2, with 8 positions matching TRBD1. The CDR3 coding sequence is TGTGCCAGCAGCTTAGCGGGACAGGCGAACTATGGCTACACCTTC. As protein: CASSLAGQANYGYTF.